What follows describes a single T cell receptor beta chain. In the study's own analysis: Reference gene primers were amplified, and this amplification served to estimate nucleated cell counts. This table comes from immunoSEQ multiplex PCR, and its TCRdb copy is limited to in-frame clones, with some not included. The D gene and trimming were derived from the DNA, and the V and J assignments and clone size from that table. In the table there are roughly 200,000 clones, just over 85% of which are singletons. The data derive from a study of blood T cell repertoires in COVID-19. About the study: From the United States, Italy and Spain came samples of acute and convalescent COVID-19. PBMCs, B-cell-depleted T cells, or T cells provided the cDNA or gDNA that made up the material.

CDR3 size: 15 residues. The V end lost 5 bases, the J end lost 2 bases, and 15 bases lay between the germline ends. Looked up from germline, CDR1 is MNHEY and CDR2 is SMNVEV (reference sequence). Sequencing used peripheral blood. This sequence originates from a man at least 80 years old with acute or convalescent COVID-19. This chain connects TRBV27 to TRBJ1-2; D remains unclear. The DNA of the CDR3 is TGTGCCAGCAGTACGAGTAGAGGAAGGAACTATGGCTACACCTTC. It specifies CASSTSRGRNYGYTF.